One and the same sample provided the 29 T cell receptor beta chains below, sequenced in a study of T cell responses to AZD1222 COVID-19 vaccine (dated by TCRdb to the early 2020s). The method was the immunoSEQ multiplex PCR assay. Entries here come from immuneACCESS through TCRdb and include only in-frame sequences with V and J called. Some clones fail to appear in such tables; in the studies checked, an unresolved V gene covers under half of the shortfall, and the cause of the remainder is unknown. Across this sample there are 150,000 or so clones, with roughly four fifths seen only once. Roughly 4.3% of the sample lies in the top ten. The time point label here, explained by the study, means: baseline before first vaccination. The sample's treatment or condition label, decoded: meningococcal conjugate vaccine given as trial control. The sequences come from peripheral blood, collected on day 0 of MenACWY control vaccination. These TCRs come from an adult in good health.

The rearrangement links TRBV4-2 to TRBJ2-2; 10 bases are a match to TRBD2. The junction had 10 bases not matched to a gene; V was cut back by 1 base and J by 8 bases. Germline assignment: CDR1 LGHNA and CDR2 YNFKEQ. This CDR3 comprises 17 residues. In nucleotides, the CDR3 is TGTGCCAGCAGCCAAGTAACTAGCGGGGCCAAAGGGGGGGAGCTGTTTTTT. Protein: CASSQVTSGAKGGELFF.

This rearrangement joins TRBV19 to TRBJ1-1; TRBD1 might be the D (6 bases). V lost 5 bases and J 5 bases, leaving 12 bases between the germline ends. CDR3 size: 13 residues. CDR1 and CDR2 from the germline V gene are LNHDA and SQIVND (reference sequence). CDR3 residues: CASSPHRETEAFF. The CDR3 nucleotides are TGTGCCAGTAGTCCGCACAGGGAGACTGAAGCTTTCTTT.

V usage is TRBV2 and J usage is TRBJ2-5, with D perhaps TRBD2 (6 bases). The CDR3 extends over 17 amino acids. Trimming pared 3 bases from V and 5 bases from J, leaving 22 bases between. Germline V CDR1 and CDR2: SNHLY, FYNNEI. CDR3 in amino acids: CASSEGGANKEGETQYF. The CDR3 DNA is TGTGCCAGCAGTGAGGGAGGCGCAAACAAGGAGGGGGAGACCCAGTACTTC. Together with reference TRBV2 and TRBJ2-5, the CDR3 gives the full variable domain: EPEVTQTPSHQVTQMGQEVILRCVPISNHLYFYWYRQILGQKVEFLVSFYNNEISEKSEIFDDQFSVERPDGSNFTLKIRSTKLEDSAMYFCASSEGGANKEGETQYFGPGTRLLVL.

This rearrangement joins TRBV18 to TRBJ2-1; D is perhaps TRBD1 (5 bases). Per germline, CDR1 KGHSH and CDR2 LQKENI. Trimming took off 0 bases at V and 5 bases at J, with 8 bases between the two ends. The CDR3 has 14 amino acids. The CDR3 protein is CASSPPTANNEQFF. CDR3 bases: TGTGCCAGCTCACCACCGACAGCAAACAATGAGCAGTTCTTC. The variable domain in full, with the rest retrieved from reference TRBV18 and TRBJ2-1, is NAGVMQNPRHLVRRRGQEARLRCSPMKGHSHVYWYRQLPEEGLKFMVYLQKENIIDESGMPKERFSAEFPKEGPSILRIQQVVRGDSAAYFCASSPPTANNEQFFGPGTRLTVL.

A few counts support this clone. This chain's CDR3 is CASSYSRLLQEAFF. CDR3 coding DNA: TGTGCCAGCAGTTACTCGAGACTACTACAGGAAGCTTTCTTT. The chain employs TRBV6-5 and TRBJ1-1; D ambiguous. Germline V gene data show CDR1 as MNHEY and CDR2 as SVGAGI. The length of the CDR3 is 14 residues. Trimming shortened V by 0 bases and J by 8 bases, and 13 bases separated the two germline ends.

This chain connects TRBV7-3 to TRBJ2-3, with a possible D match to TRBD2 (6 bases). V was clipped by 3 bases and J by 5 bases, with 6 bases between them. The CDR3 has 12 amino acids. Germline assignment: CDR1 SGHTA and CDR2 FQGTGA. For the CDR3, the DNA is TGTGCCAGCAGCTTCGGGGGAGATACGCAGTATTTT. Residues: CASSFGGDTQYF.

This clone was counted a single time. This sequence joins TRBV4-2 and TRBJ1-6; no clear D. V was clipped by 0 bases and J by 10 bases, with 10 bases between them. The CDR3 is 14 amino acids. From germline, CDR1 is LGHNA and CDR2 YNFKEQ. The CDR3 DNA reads TGTGCCAGCAGCCAAGATAAAATGGACTCACCCCTCCACTTT. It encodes CASSQDKMDSPLHF.

This chain's CDR3 is CASSSGGSQETQYF. CDR3 DNA: TGTGCCAGCAGCTCGGGGGGATCCCAAGAGACCCAGTACTTC. This chain connects TRBV7-9 to TRBJ2-5, with 7 positions matching TRBD2. Germline loops: CDR1 SEHNR, CDR2 FQNEAQ (reference sequence). The CDR3 totals 14 residues. Unmatched junction bases numbered 3, after V lost 4 bases and J lost 1 base.

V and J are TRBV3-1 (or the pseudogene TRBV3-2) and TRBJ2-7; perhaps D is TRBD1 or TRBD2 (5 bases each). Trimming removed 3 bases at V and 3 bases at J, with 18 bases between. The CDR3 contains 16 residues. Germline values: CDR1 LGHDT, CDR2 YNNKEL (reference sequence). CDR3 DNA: TGTGCCAGCAGCCAGGGGACGCCGATTCGGGACTACGAGCAGTACTTC. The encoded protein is CASSQGTPIRDYEQYF.

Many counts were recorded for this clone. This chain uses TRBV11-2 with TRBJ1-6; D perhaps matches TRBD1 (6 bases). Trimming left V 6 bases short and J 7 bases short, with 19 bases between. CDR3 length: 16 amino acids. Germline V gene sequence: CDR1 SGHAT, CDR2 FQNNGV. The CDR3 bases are TGTGCCAGCAGTTACCCCTCGAACAGGGCCAATTCACCCCTCCACTTT. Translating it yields CASSYPSNRANSPLHF.

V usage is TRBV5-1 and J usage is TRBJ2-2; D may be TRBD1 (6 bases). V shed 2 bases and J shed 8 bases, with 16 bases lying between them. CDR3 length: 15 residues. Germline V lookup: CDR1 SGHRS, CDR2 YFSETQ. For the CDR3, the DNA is TGCGCCAGCAGCTTTTGGGCAGGGGTATCTGGGGAGCTGTTTTTT. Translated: CASSFWAGVSGELFF.

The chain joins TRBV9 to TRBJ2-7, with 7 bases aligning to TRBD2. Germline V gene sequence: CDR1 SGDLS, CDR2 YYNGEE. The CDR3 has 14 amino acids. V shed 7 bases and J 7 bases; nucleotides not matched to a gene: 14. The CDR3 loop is CASRRSAGEGEQYF. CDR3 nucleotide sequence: TGTGCCAGCCGTAGGTCGGCGGGGGAGGGGGAGCAGTACTTC.

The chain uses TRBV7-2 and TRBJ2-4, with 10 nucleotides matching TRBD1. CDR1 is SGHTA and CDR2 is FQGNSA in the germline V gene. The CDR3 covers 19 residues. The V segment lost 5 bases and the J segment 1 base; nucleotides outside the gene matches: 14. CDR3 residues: CASSMTGTGVRGAKNIQYF. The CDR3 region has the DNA TGTGCCAGCAGCATGACAGGGACAGGGGTGCGGGGGGCCAAAAACATTCAGTACTTC.

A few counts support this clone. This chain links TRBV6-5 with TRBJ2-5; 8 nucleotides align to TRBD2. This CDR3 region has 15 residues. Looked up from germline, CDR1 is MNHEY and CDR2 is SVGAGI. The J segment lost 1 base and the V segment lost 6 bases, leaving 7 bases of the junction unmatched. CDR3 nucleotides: TGTGCCAGCAGGGGCCGGGAGGGTCCCCAAGAGACCCAGTACTTC. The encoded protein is CASRGREGPQETQYF.

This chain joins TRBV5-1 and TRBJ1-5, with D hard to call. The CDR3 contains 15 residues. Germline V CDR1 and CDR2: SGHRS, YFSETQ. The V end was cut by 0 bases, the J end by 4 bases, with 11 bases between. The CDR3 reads CASSLDGMGNQPQHF. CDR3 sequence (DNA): TGCGCCAGCAGCTTGGACGGGATGGGGAATCAGCCCCAGCATTTT.

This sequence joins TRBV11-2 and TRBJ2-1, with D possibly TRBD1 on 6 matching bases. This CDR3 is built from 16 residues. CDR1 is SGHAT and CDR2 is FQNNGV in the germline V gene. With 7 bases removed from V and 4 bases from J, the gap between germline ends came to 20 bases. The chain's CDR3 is CASTFVTGTSYNEQFF. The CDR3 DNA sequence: TGTGCCAGCACTTTTGTGACCGGGACAAGTTACAATGAGCAGTTCTTC. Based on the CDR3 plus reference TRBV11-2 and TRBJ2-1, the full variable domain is EAGVAQSPRYKIIEKRQSVAFWCNPISGHATLYWYQQILGQGPKLLIQFQNNGVVDDSQLPKDRFSAERLKGVDSTLKIQPAKLEDSAVYLCASTFVTGTSYNEQFFGPGTRLTVL.

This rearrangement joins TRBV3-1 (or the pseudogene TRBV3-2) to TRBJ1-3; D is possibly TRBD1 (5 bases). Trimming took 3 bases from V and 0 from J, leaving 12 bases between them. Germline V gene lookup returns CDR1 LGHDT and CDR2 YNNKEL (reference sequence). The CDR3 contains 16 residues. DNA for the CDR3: TGTGCCAGCAGCCATTACAGGACGCCCTCTGGAAACACCATATATTTT. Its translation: CASSHYRTPSGNTIYF.

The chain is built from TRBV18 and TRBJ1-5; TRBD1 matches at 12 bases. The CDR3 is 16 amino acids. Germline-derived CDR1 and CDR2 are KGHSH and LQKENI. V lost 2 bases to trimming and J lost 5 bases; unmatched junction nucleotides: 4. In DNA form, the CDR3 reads TGTGCCAGCTCACCAGCCGGGACAGGGGGCGATCAGCCCCAGCATTTT. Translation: CASSPAGTGGDQPQHF.

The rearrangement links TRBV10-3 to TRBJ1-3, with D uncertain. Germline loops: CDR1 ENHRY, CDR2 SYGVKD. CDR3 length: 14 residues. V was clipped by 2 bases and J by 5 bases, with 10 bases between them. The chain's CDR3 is CAISEREGRNTIYF. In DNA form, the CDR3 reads TGTGCCATCAGTGAGCGGGAGGGCAGAAACACCATATATTTT.

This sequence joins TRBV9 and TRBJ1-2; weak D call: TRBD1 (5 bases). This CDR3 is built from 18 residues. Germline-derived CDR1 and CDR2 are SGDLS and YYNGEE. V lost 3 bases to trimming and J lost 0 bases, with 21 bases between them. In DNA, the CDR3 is TGTGCCAGCAGCGACTCGAACCGCGGACAAGCCGCTAACTATGGCTACACCTTC. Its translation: CASSDSNRGQAANYGYTF.

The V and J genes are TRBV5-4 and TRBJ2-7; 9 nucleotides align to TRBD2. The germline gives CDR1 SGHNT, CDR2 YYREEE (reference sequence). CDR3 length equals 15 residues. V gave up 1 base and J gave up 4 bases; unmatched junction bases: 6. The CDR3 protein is CASSLRLAGRYEQYF. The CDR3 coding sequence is TGTGCCAGCAGCTTGCGGCTAGCGGGGAGGTACGAGCAGTACTTC.

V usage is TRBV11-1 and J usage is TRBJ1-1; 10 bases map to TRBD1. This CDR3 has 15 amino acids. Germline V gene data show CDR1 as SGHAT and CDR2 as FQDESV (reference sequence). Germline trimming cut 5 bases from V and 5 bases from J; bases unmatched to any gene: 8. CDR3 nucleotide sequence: TGTGCCAGCAGCCTTCGGGACAGGGGTTATACTGAAGCTTTCTTT. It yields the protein CASSLRDRGYTEAFF.

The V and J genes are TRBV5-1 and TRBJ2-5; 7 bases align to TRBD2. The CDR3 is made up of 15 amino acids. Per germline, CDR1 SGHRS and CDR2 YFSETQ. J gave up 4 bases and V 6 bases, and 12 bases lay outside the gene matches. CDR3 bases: TGCGCCAGCAATAGCCTCGGGGGGACCGTAGAGACCCAGTACTTC. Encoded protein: CASNSLGGTVETQYF.

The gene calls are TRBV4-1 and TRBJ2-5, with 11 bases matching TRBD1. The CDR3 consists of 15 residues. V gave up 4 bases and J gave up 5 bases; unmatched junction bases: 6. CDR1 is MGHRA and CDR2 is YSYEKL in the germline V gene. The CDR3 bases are TGCGCCAGCAGCCCGGACAGGGGGCCTGGTGAGACCCAGTACTTC. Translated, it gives CASSPDRGPGETQYF.

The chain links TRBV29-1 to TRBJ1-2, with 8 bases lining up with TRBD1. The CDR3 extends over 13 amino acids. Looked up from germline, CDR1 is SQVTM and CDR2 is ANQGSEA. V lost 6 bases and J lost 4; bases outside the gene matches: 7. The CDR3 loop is CSVVDRGVYGYTF. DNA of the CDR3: TGCAGCGTGGTTGACAGGGGTGTCTATGGCTACACCTTC.

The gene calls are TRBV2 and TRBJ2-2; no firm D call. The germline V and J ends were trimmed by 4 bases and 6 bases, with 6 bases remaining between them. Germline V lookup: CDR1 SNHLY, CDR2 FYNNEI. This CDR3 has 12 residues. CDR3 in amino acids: CASSGASGELFF. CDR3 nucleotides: TGTGCCAGCAGTGGGGCGTCCGGGGAGCTGTTTTTT.

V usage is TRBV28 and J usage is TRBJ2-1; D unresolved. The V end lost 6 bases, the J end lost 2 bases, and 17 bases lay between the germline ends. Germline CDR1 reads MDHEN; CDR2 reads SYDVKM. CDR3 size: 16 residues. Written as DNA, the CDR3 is TGTGCCAGCAGACCCAGGCCCTTTCCACCCTACAATGAGCAGTTCTTC. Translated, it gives CASRPRPFPPYNEQFF.

CDR3 amino acids: CASSLGAATSTNEKLFF. The CDR3 bases are TGCGCCAGCAGCTTGGGGGCCGCAACTTCAACTAATGAAAAACTGTTTTTT. This chain connects TRBV5-1 to TRBJ1-4; D gene ambiguous. Germline V gene lookup returns CDR1 SGHRS and CDR2 YFSETQ. The germline V and J ends were trimmed by 0 bases and 0 bases, with 12 bases remaining between them. This CDR3 is built from 17 residues.

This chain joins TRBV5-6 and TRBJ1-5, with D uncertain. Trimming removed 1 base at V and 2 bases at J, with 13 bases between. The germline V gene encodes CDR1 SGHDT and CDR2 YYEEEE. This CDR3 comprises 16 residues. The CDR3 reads CASSLWMARGNQPQHF. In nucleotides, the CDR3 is TGTGCCAGCAGCTTGTGGATGGCAAGGGGCAATCAGCCCCAGCATTTT.